The 27 T cell receptor beta chains presented below share a single source sample, sequenced in a study of CD8 T cells in ankylosing spondylitis (TCRdb year 2017). Receptors were amplified or captured by 5' RACE. Sequenced using an Illumina HiSeq 2500. The public sequencing data were trimmed at Q25 with fastp and processed into clonotypes with MiXCR by TCRdb, which kept only in-frame beta chains. Rows merge per CDR3 protein into single entries with the most common DNA and genes. In this sample the table shows about 160,000 distinct CDR3 sequences, 15% to 20% of which occur a single time. Of the sample, 7.8% falls within the top ten clones. Sequenced sample: blood, either unsorted or a sorted T cell fraction (not recorded which). All receptors derive from a male donor with ankylosing spondylitis or in good health (not recorded which).

The rearrangement joins TRBV28 to TRBJ2-7, with D hard to call. Germline values: CDR1 MDHEN, CDR2 SYDVKM. CDR3 length equals 13 residues. The V end lost 6 bases, the J end lost 2 bases, and 11 bases lay between the germline ends. The CDR3 is CASRLTTTYEQYF. In DNA form, the CDR3 reads TGTGCCAGCAGACTCACTACTACCTACGAGCAGTACTTC.

At least ten counts were recorded for this clonotype. The chain couples TRBV5-1 to TRBJ1-3, with no clear D. The CDR3 totals 15 residues. The germline gives CDR1 SGHRS, CDR2 YFSETQ. Trimming pared 1 base from V and 6 bases from J, leaving 14 bases between. CDR3 amino acids: CASSLNMEEENTIYF. In DNA form, the CDR3 reads TGCGCCAGCAGCTTGAACATGGAAGAGGAAAACACCATATATTTT.

This clonotype was counted once. V and J are TRBV3-1 and TRBJ1-1, with D hard to call. The CDR3 contains 13 residues. V was shortened by 7 bases and J by 1 base, with 10 bases between the two germline ends. Germline assignment: CDR1 LGHDT and CDR2 YNNKEL (reference sequence). The CDR3 nucleotides read TGTGCCAGCACCGACCCGACGAACACTGAAGCTTTCTTT. Residues: CASTDPTNTEAFF.

This clonotype was seen many times. V gene TRBV12-3 or TRBV12-4 combines with J gene TRBJ2-2; D may be TRBD1 or TRBD2 (5 bases each). CDR3 length equals 12 residues. This chain's CDR3 is CAWGRVTGELFF. For the CDR3, the DNA is TGTGCTTGGGGGAGAGTCACCGGGGAGCTGTTTTTT.

There are a few counts of this clonotype. CDR3 bases: TGTGCCAGCAGCTTATTTACGAACACTGAAGCTTTCTTT. Its protein is CASSLFTNTEAFF. This rearrangement joins TRBV7-3 to TRBJ1-1; no firm D call. Germline lookup yields CDR1 SGHTA and CDR2 FQGTGA. The CDR3 is made up of 13 amino acids. With 2 bases removed from V and 1 base from J, the gap between germline ends came to 5 bases.

This clonotype was detected many times. This rearrangement joins TRBV20-1 to TRBJ2-3; D gene uncertain. Per the germline V gene, CDR1 is DFQATT and CDR2 is SNEGSKA (reference sequence). The CDR3 consists of 14 residues. V lost 1 base and J 1 base, leaving 9 bases between the germline ends. In nucleotides, the CDR3 is TGCAGTGCTAGAGTCTGGGGTGGCACAGATACGCAGTATTTT. Residues: CSARVWGGTDTQYF.

The V gene is TRBV24-1, the J gene TRBJ2-1, with TRBD1 identical over 8 bases. V was pared by 3 bases and J by 3 bases, with 6 bases of the junction left unmatched. From germline, CDR1 is KGHDR and CDR2 SFDVKD. The CDR3 runs to 16 residues. The CDR3 protein is CATSDPGQAVYNEQFF. CDR3 DNA sequence: TGTGCCACCAGTGATCCGGGACAGGCTGTCTACAATGAGCAGTTCTTC.

The chain carries TRBV20-1 and TRBJ1-1; D is unclear. Trimming took 0 bases from V and 0 from J, leaving 8 bases between them. Looked up from germline, CDR1 is DFQATT and CDR2 is SNEGSKA (reference sequence). This CDR3 has 14 amino acids. CDR3 residues: CSARDLTMNTEAFF. Written as DNA, the CDR3 is TGCAGTGCTAGAGATCTCACCATGAACACTGAAGCTTTCTTT.

The V and J genes are TRBV7-3 and TRBJ2-2, with 9 positions matching TRBD2. Per the germline V gene, CDR1 is SGHTA and CDR2 is FQGTGA. The CDR3 length is 16 residues. J gave up 3 bases and V 5 bases, and 7 bases lay outside the gene matches. CDR3 DNA sequence: TGTGCCAGCAGCCCCCAAGTAGCGGGAGACACCGGGGAGCTGTTTTTT. Translated: CASSPQVAGDTGELFF. Supplemented by reference TRBV7-3 and TRBJ2-2, the full variable domain reads GAGVSQTPSNKVTEKGKYVELRCDPISGHTALYWYRQSLGQGPEFLIYFQGTGAADDSGLPNDRFFAVRPEGSVSTLKIQRTERGDSAVYLCASSPQVAGDTGELFFGEGSRLTVL.

This clonotype was counted only a few times. The genes are TRBV5-4 and TRBJ2-1, with 7 bases fitting TRBD2. The CDR3 length is 16 residues. Germline V lookup: CDR1 SGHNT, CDR2 YYREEE (reference sequence). V was clipped by 4 bases and J by 5 bases; unmatched bases: 12. CDR3 residues: CASSGRTRDFNNEQFF. The CDR3, as DNA: TGTGCCAGCAGCGGACGGACTAGGGATTTCAACAATGAGCAGTTCTTC.

The chain couples TRBV7-9 to TRBJ2-2, with TRBD1 as a possible D gene (5 bases). The CDR3 covers 16 residues. The germline V and J ends were trimmed by 5 bases and 1 base, with 14 bases remaining between them. Looked up from germline, CDR1 is SEHNR and CDR2 is FQNEAQ (reference sequence). The CDR3 loop reads CASSVTVDMNTGELFF. As DNA, the CDR3 is TGTGCCAGCAGCGTGACAGTAGATATGAACACCGGGGAGCTGTTTTTT.

The genes are TRBV12-3 or TRBV12-4 and TRBJ2-7, with TRBD2 matching 10 bases. The V gene end was trimmed by 0 bases and the J gene end by 4 bases; junction bases not matched to a gene: 6. The CDR3 spans 16 residues. This CDR3 is CASSLASSGSAYEQYF. In DNA form, the CDR3 reads TGTGCCAGCAGTTTAGCATCTAGCGGGAGCGCTTACGAGCAGTACTTC.

V gene TRBV12-3 or TRBV12-4 combines with J gene TRBJ2-7, with 7 positions matching TRBD2. The CDR3 is made up of 14 amino acids. V was clipped by 4 bases and J by 4 bases; unmatched bases: 7. The CDR3 coding sequence is TGTGCCAGCAGTTGGTCTAGCGGAAGATACGAGCAGTACTTC. Translated, it gives CASSWSSGRYEQYF.

This clonotype occurred many times. This chain connects TRBV5-6 to TRBJ2-7; possibly TRBD1 or TRBD2 for D (5 bases each). This CDR3 has 16 amino acids. Germline CDR1 is SGHDT and CDR2 is YYEEEE. V lost 2 bases to trimming and J lost 2 bases, with 17 bases between them. CDR3 sequence reads: CASSFRDRFRAYEQYF. The CDR3 DNA sequence: TGTGCCAGCAGCTTCCGGGATCGGTTCAGGGCCTACGAGCAGTACTTC.

The chain joins TRBV9 to TRBJ2-1; TRBD2 might be the D (6 bases). This CDR3 has 15 amino acids. Deletions cut 0 bases from V and 2 bases from J, with 9 bases between. Germline CDR1 reads SGDLS; CDR2 reads YYNGEE. DNA of the CDR3: TGTGCCAGCAGCGTAGCGGAGGGTACCTACAATGAGCAGTTCTTC. It codes for CASSVAEGTYNEQFF.

The J gene is TRBJ1-1, the V gene TRBV3-1; D is perhaps TRBD1 (5 bases). The CDR3 loop spans 13 amino acids. Germline-derived CDR1 and CDR2 are LGHDT and YNNKEL (reference sequence). V dropped 10 bases and J dropped 1 base, with 13 bases sitting between them. The CDR3 loop reads CANDDSTNTEAFF. As DNA, the CDR3 is TGTGCCAACGACGACAGTACGAACACTGAAGCTTTCTTT.

V and J are TRBV6-1 and TRBJ2-1, with no clear D. Germline-derived CDR1 and CDR2 are MNHNS and SASEGT. V was clipped by 5 bases and J by 2 bases, with 10 bases between them. The CDR3 sequence is 14 residues long. CDR3 sequence (DNA): TGTGCCAGCAGTCCCCTGGGGACCTACAATGAGCAGTTCTTC. Its translation is CASSPLGTYNEQFF.

The chain is built from TRBV18 and TRBJ1-1; D unresolved. Germline V gene sequence: CDR1 KGHSH, CDR2 LQKENI. The V gene lost 8 bases and the J gene lost 3 bases, with 13 bases spanning the gap. The CDR3 spans 13 residues. The CDR3 nucleotides read TGTGCCAGCGCGGGGAGTTCGGACACTGAAGCTTTCTTT. This translates into CASAGSSDTEAFF.

This clonotype has at least ten counts. The chain uses TRBV5-1 and TRBJ2-3; D is unclear. Trimming took 5 bases from V and 0 from J, leaving 7 bases between them. Germline V gives CDR1 SGHRS, CDR2 YFSETQ. The CDR3 is 13 amino acids. The CDR3 nucleotides read TGCGCCAGCAGACTTGGGAGCACAGATACGCAGTATTTT. This translates into CASRLGSTDTQYF.

This clonotype was seen many times. The chain is built from TRBV5-1 and TRBJ2-7; maybe TRBD1 (5 bases). Germline V gene data show CDR1 as SGHRS and CDR2 as YFSETQ. The CDR3 contains 15 residues. Trimming removed 0 bases from V and 3 bases from J, with 13 bases in between. CDR3 DNA: TGCGCCAGCAGCTTGGATACAGGAAACTTCTACGAGCAGTACTTC. Translated, it gives CASSLDTGNFYEQYF.

A note on this clonotype: Possible read error: a much larger clone is one base away. The CDR3 sequence is CASSYGQGAGADTQYF. As DNA, the CDR3 is TGTGCCAGCAGTTATGGTCAGGGGGCTGGCGCAGATACGCAGTATTTT. V gene TRBV6-5 combines with J gene TRBJ2-3; 8 positions agree with TRBD1. The V gene's germline CDR1 is MNHEY and CDR2 SVGAGI. Germline trimming cut 3 bases from V and 4 bases from J; bases unmatched to any gene: 9. This CDR3 is built from 16 residues.

This clonotype has at least ten counts. The chain carries TRBV3-1 and TRBJ1-1, with 7 bases fitting TRBD1. Germline V CDR1 and CDR2: LGHDT, YNNKEL (reference sequence). V gave up 7 bases and J gave up 4 bases; unmatched junction bases: 9. The CDR3 extends over 14 amino acids. The CDR3 protein is CASTQGGFGTEAFF. The CDR3 DNA reads TGTGCCAGCACCCAGGGGGGGTTTGGCACTGAAGCTTTCTTT.

This clonotype was observed at least ten times. The V gene is TRBV20-1, the J gene TRBJ2-3; TRBD1 agrees at 9 bases. The CDR3 runs 15 residues. The J segment lost 3 bases and the V segment lost 5 bases, leaving 9 bases of the junction unmatched. CDR1 is DFQATT, CDR2 SNEGSKA, per germline (reference sequence). The CDR3 coding sequence is TGCAGTGCTTCCAACCCGGGACAGGGAACAGATACGCAGTATTTT. Amino acids: CSASNPGQGTDTQYF.

This clonotype was picked up many times. The chain employs TRBV19 and TRBJ1-1, with a weak D call TRBD1 (5 bases). Germline CDR1 LNHDA, CDR2 SQIVND (reference sequence). CDR3 size: 14 residues. Trimming pared 3 bases from V and 4 bases from J, leaving 12 bases between. CDR3 DNA sequence: TGTGCCAGTAGTATCCCTAATGGGGGCACTGAAGCTTTCTTT. It encodes CASSIPNGGTEAFF.

The chain recombines TRBV20-1 with TRBJ1-1, with 10 nucleotides matching TRBD1. V lost 5 bases and J lost 1; bases outside the gene matches: 4. Germline-derived CDR1 and CDR2 are DFQATT and SNEGSKA (reference sequence). The CDR3 spans 14 residues. The CDR3 loop reads CSAEGDRGNTEAFF. The CDR3 DNA reads TGCAGTGCTGAGGGGGACAGGGGGAACACTGAAGCTTTCTTT.

DNA for the CDR3: TGTGCCAGCAGCTTAGTCGGACCAACAGCGTACTCTGGAAACACCATATATTTT. Protein product: CASSLVGPTAYSGNTIYF. This sequence joins TRBV7-9 and TRBJ1-3, with D unclear. CDR1 is SEHNR and CDR2 is FQNEAQ in the germline V gene (reference sequence). This CDR3 is built from 18 residues. Trimming cost V 1 base and J 0 bases, with 16 bases left between them.

The V and J genes are TRBV20-1 and TRBJ2-7, with D tentatively TRBD2 (5 bases). Germline CDR1 DFQATT, CDR2 SNEGSKA (reference sequence). The CDR3 is 14 amino acids. Trimming removed 5 bases at V and 3 bases at J, with 17 bases between. CDR3 sequence: CSAGRHLVFYEQYF. The CDR3 nucleotides read TGCAGTGCTGGGAGACACCTGGTTTTCTACGAGCAGTACTTC.